Shown below are 10 T cell receptor beta chains from a single sample sequenced in a study of T cells generated in artificial thymic organoids. The organoids combined MS5 murine stromal cells carrying human DLL1 with human hematopoietic stem and progenitor cells. The seeding cells were CD34+CD3- hematopoietic stem and progenitor cells purified by FACS to remove T cells. These receptors' antigens are unknown. Separate semi-nested PCRs amplified TCRalpha and TCRbeta libraries using constant-region reverse primers in TRAC or TRBC. TCRdb processed the 5' RACE reads anew with MiXCR; each CDR3 protein has one entry. Counted here are several thousand distinct CDR3 sequences, about 24% occurring once; the ten biggest clones make up more than 3%. What was sequenced was naive CD8+ T cells grown in artificial thymic organoids from cord blood stem and progenitor cells. Subset defined: CD3+TCRalphabeta+CD8SP T cells; for blood, CD45RO-CCR7+ naive CD8+ T cells. All receptors derive from a human donor who gave cord blood stem cells for thymic organoid culture, a cardiac surgery patient who gave postnatal thymus, or a blood donor (not recorded which).

This clonotype was counted between two and nine times. The genes are TRBV27 and TRBJ2-2, with a weak D call TRBD1 (5 bases). V shed 7 bases and J shed 5 bases, with 14 bases lying between them. CDR1 is MNHEY, CDR2 SMNVEV, per germline (reference sequence). CDR3 length: 14 amino acids. The DNA for the CDR3 is TGTGCCAGCAACCCCTTGGACAAAACCGGGGAGCTGTTTTTT. Translating gives CASNPLDKTGELFF.

This clonotype has more than one count but fewer than ten. The chain joins TRBV4-1 to TRBJ1-1; D gene uncertain. This CDR3 spans 17 amino acids. With 5 bases removed from V and 2 bases from J, the gap between germline ends came to 21 bases. Germline V lookup: CDR1 MGHRA, CDR2 YSYEKL. CDR3 residues: CASSGMTQRRINTEAFF. In DNA form, the CDR3 reads TGCGCCAGCAGCGGAATGACTCAGAGAAGGATCAACACTGAAGCTTTCTTT.

This clonotype was detected only a few times. The chain recombines TRBV4-1 with TRBJ2-4; 8 nucleotides agree with TRBD1. The CDR3 contains 20 residues. V gave up 1 base and J gave up 9 bases; unmatched junction bases: 23. Germline V lookup: CDR1 MGHRA, CDR2 YSYEKL. The DNA of the CDR3 is TGCGCCAGCAGCCAAGTGGAGTGGTCCGGGACAGGACGAGGTGCAGGCATTCAGTACTTC. It specifies CASSQVEWSGTGRGAGIQYF.

This sequence joins TRBV7-9 and TRBJ2-2; 8 nucleotides line up with TRBD1. J gave up 6 bases and V 0 bases, and 3 bases lay outside the gene matches. This CDR3 has 15 amino acids. Germline lookup yields CDR1 SEHNR and CDR2 FQNEAQ (reference sequence). CDR3 sequence (DNA): TGTGCCAGCAGCTTAGCGACAGGGGAGGCCGGGGAGCTGTTTTTT. Translation: CASSLATGEAGELFF.

This chain uses TRBV6-2 or TRBV6-3 with TRBJ1-5; 8 bases are shared with TRBD1. This CDR3 is built from 14 residues. Germline V CDR1 and CDR2: MNHEY, SVGEGT. V lost 7 bases, J lost 7 bases, and 9 bases stayed unmatched. The CDR3 coding sequence is TGTGCCAGCAACCCGGACAGGGTTGGCCAGCCCCAGCATTTT. Residues: CASNPDRVGQPQHF.

The gene calls are TRBV5-5 and TRBJ2-7, with 11 bases aligning to TRBD1. The CDR3 length is 17 residues. The germline V gene has CDR1 SGHKS and CDR2 YYEKEE (reference sequence). With 6 bases clipped from V and 3 bases from J, the junction kept 14 bases outside the gene matches. CDR3 DNA sequence: TGTGCCAGCATCCTCTGGACAGGGGGCGTAGGACGCTACGAGCAGTACTTC. Translating gives CASILWTGGVGRYEQYF.

This clonotype counts as medium-sized. The J gene is TRBJ2-7, the V gene TRBV6-1, with D perhaps matching TRBD2 (5 bases). With 6 bases removed from V and 3 bases from J, the gap between germline ends came to 9 bases. The CDR3 covers 12 residues. The V gene's germline CDR1 is MNHNS and CDR2 SASEGT. The CDR3 loop reads CASRRAFYEQYF. The CDR3 nucleotides are TGTGCCAGCAGGCGGGCCTTCTACGAGCAGTACTTC.

Turning to this clonotype: This may arise from a read error, as a much more abundant clone is one base away. This chain connects TRBV7-9 to TRBJ1-4; possibly TRBD1 for D (6 bases). Germline assignment: CDR1 SEHNR and CDR2 FQNEAQ (reference sequence). The V gene lost 4 bases and the J gene lost 6 bases, with 15 bases spanning the gap. This CDR3 contains 15 residues. CDR3 region: CASSSQGTLDEKLFF. CDR3 nucleotide sequence: TGTGCCAGCAGCTCCCAGGGGACTCTTGATGAAAAACTGTTTTTT.

This clonotype rates as medium-sized (0.01 to 0.1%). The chain links TRBV7-2 to TRBJ2-5; D uncertain. The CDR3 runs 15 residues. Germline values: CDR1 SGHTA, CDR2 FQGNSA. The V end lost 5 bases, the J end lost 1 base, and 14 bases lay between the germline ends. Here the CDR3 DNA reads TGTGCCAGCAGCCCGGCTTGTCCCAGCCAAGAGACCCAGTACTTC. Encoded protein: CASSPACPSQETQYF.

This clonotype was counted a few times. This sequence joins TRBV5-1 and TRBJ2-3; D unresolved. The germline V gene encodes CDR1 SGHRS and CDR2 YFSETQ. V lost 2 bases, J lost 2 bases, and 12 bases lay in between. The CDR3 runs 15 residues. DNA of the CDR3: TGCGCCAGCAGCTTCGACGGTTTTCTCACAGATACGCAGTATTTT. It codes for CASSFDGFLTDTQYF. The full variable domain, with the rest looked up from reference TRBV5-1 and TRBJ2-3, is KAGVTQTPRYLIKTRGQQVTLSCSPISGHRSVSWYQQTPGQGLQFLFEYFSETQRNKGNFPGRFSGRQFSNSRSEMNVSTLELGDSALYLCASSFDGFLTDTQYFGPGTRLTVL.